Presented here are 3 T cell receptor beta chains from one specimen sequenced in a study of blood T cell repertoires in COVID-19. Assay used: immunoSEQ multiplex PCR; TCRdb lists only in-frame clones, some missing. The data contain some 140,000 clones, 70% to 80% of them seen just once; the ten biggest clones take up under 14%. Sequences were obtained from peripheral blood. The receptors derive from a human donor in a cohort sampled during active COVID-19.

The chain is built from TRBV19 and TRBJ1-5; 8 nucleotides agree with TRBD1. Trimming cost V 4 bases and J 6 bases; bases outside gene matches: 2. CDR3 length: 13 amino acids. Germline loops: CDR1 LNHDA, CDR2 SQIVND (reference sequence). As DNA, the CDR3 is TGTGCCAGTAGTAGGACAGGGAGTCAGCCCCAGCATTTT. This translates into CASSRTGSQPQHF. Full variable domain (rest looked up from reference TRBV19 and TRBJ1-5): DGGITQSPKYLFRKEGQNVTLSCEQNLNHDAMYWYRQDPGQGLRLIYYSQIVNDFQKGDIAEGYSVSREKKESFPLTVTSAQKNPTAFYLCASSRTGSQPQHFGDGTRLSIL.

The chain combines TRBV4-1 with TRBJ2-3; TRBD2 matches at 9 bases. Germline CDR1 MGHRA, CDR2 YSYEKL. The CDR3 loop spans 19 amino acids. V lost 1 base to trimming and J lost 0 bases; unmatched junction nucleotides: 11. This CDR3 reads CASSQVAGGRALSTDTQYF. The CDR3, as DNA: TGCGCCAGCAGCCAAGTCGCGGGGGGGCGAGCCTTAAGCACAGATACGCAGTATTTT.

This CDR3 reads CASRPGLAGSYEQYF. The CDR3 nucleotides are TGCGCCAGCAGGCCGGGACTAGCGGGGTCCTACGAGCAGTACTTC. The chain links TRBV10-2 to TRBJ2-7; 13 positions match TRBD2. The germline V gene has CDR1 WSHSY and CDR2 SAAADI. Trimming cost V 6 bases and J 1 base; bases outside gene matches: 3. The CDR3 is 15 amino acids.